The TCR beta chain under discussion was sequenced for a study of blood T cell repertoires in COVID-19. Assay used: immunoSEQ multiplex PCR; TCRdb lists only in-frame clones, some missing. Here the sample spans fewer than 250,000 clones, about 86% being singletons. The length of the CDR3 is 12 residues. V was shortened by 4 bases and J by 10 bases, with 14 bases between the two germline ends. Germline CDR1 is MNHEY and CDR2 is SVGEGT. The chain has TRBV6-2 or TRBV6-3 and TRBJ2-7; D is perhaps TRBD1 (5 bases). This clonotype originated in a woman aged 45-65 years with acute COVID-19. Sequenced: PBMCs or T cells enriched from blood (not recorded which). The CDR3 loop reads CASSSGLRGQYF. The CDR3 DNA is TGTGCCAGCAGTTCAGGGTTACGAGGTCAGTACTTC.